This TCR beta chain derives from a study of blood T cell repertoires in COVID-19. CDR3 length: 17 amino acids. Germline-derived CDR1 and CDR2 are ENHRY and SYGVKD. V was pared by 2 bases and J by 0 bases, with 7 bases of the junction left unmatched. This table comes from immunoSEQ multiplex PCR, and its TCRdb copy is limited to in-frame clones, with some not included. This table holds approximately 180,000 clones, 70% to 90% found once. This clone showed up just once. This sequence was found in a human donor in a cohort sampled during active COVID-19. Sequencing was carried out using peripheral blood. The chain joins TRBV10-3 to TRBJ2-1; 7 bases agree with TRBD2. DNA of the CDR3: TGTGCCATCAGTGAGAAACAAGCGGGGAGCTCCTACAATGAGCAGTTCTTC. This gives the protein CAISEKQAGSSYNEQFF.